This T cell receptor (beta chain) was retrieved from a study of shared clonotypes between healthy human individuals (dated by TCRdb to 2018 to 2020). Describing the broader study: The cohort included three men and a couple of women between 18 and 49 years of age. Per donor, three plates each were used for CD4 naive and CD4 memory, two for CD8 naive, and one for CD8 memory. The study deeply sequenced blood TCR repertoires of about 5 healthy adults to estimate repertoire size and the extent of clonotype sharing between individuals. To increase sequencing depth and limit assay-specific biases, different laboratories used diverse techniques to prepare libraries and sequence TCR repertoires. Between about 0.8 and 9 billion PBMCs per donor were obtained by leukapheresis.

TCR CDR3 regions were amplified from genomic DNA by multiplex PCR using the deep immunoSEQ assay. For each cell subset, the extracted genomic DNA was distributed evenly across all wells of several immunoSEQ 96-well plates, and each plate served as one replicate. For sorted subsets, roughly 200 ng of genomic DNA, equivalent to 30,000 or so T cell genomes, went into each replicate PCR. The purified libraries were quantified using a Qubit 3.0 fluorometer, sized with a Bioanalyzer 2100, and then quantified again using the KAPA Library Quantification kit. Every immunoSEQ 96-well plate was sequenced on a dedicated single-read 150-cycle Illumina NextSeq 550 flow cell. Under the source paper's analysis protocol: Because the immunoSEQ output held only junctional sequences and lacked quality scores, the filtering could not match the filtering applied to full-length reads. To assign V/J genes and CDR3, sequences were annotated using PyIR, a Python wrapper for IgBLAST v1.9, with IMGT germline references. Any read was removed if the V/J assignment was weak (E-value above 1e-6), the CDR3 was missing, or the read contained stop codons, out-of-frame junctions, or ambiguous translated residues. A V3J clonotype was defined by an identical inferred V gene, J gene, and CDR3 amino acid sequence. Percentage overlap between repertoires was computed as shared unique clonotypes divided by the size of the smaller repertoire. Richness of each repertoire was evaluated using RTK rarefaction, the Chao1 estimator, and Recon v2.1 estimates of unobserved clonotypes. Generation probabilities were computed with OLGA for all TCRbeta clonotypes obtained by the gDNA method from a handful of donors. In its TCRdb copy, this immuneACCESS table keeps in-frame sequences only and misses some clones. Where compared with another copy, unresolved V genes explain less than half of these, and the others have no known cause. That table furnishes V, J and clone size, whereas the DNA furnished D and trimming. This sample has 850,000 to 1,200,000 clones in its table, and about 77% of those were observed once. Jointly, the top ten make up over 1.3% of the sample.

The V and J ends are trimmed by 2 bases and 10 bases, leaving 6 bases between them. Sequences MNHNS (CDR1) and SASEGT (CDR2) are obtained from the germline V gene. The CDR3 numbers 12 residues from cysteine through phenylalanine. Solely the CDR3 DNA is kept, with 36 bases framed from the first base. Broader findings and caveats from the paper: When several donors were compared, the shared fraction of clonotypes was about 5% for naive CD4, approximately 3.5% for naive CD8, 2.3% for memory CD4, and around 0.4% for memory CD8. Because the study included only a small number of donors, the genetic and exposure-history diversity represented was limited. Clonotypes shared by all four sorted-subset donors showed higher generation probabilities than non-shared clonotypes. Sampling was limited to blood, and TCR repertoires in tissue likely differ from TCR repertoires in blood. Estimated clonotype richness was generally larger for naive than for memory subsets. Pairwise subsampling led to the expectation that sequencing depth would affect the degree of clonotype sharing among donors. Incomplete sequencing was indicated by rarefaction of sorted-subset datasets, despite the large sequencing depth.

As to this clone: Its recognized antigen is unknown. It has no much larger one-base neighbor in the sample; base qualities were not kept.

The donors were healthy, HIV-negative adults who had no recently reported acute infections or vaccinations. Every donor was a Caucasian adult residing in Nashville, Tennessee, USA. Magnetic negative selection was used to enrich CD4+ T cells, after which naive cells were positively selected on CD45RA and the negative fraction became the memory subset. After blood collection by leukapheresis, PBMCs were isolated using Ficoll-Histopaque density gradient centrifugation and then cryopreserved in the vapor phase of liquid nitrogen. Purity and quantity of every magnetically sorted T cell population were checked by analytical flow cytometry. Each sorted fraction had its genomic DNA isolated and then quantified by UV absorbance on a Nanodrop 2000c.

The chain couples TRBV6-1 to TRBJ1-6; no confident D gene assignment can be made. The sequence was collected from a man aged 18 to 30 in good health. What was sequenced was memory CD4+ T cells sorted from blood. Read against the paper, the sample's cell subset or site label means: CD45RA-negative fraction. CDR3 sequence: CASSELGSPLHF. The DNA reads as follows: TGTGCCAGCAGTGAATTAGGATCACCCCTCCACTTT.